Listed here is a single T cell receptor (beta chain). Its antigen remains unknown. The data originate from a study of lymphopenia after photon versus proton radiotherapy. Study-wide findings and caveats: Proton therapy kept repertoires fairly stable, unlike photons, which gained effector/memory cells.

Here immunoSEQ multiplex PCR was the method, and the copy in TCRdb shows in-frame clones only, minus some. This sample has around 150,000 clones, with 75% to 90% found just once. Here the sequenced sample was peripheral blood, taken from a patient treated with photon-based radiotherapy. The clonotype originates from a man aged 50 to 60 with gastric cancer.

The CDR3: CASSSTRGRVGWVASEQYF. CDR3 nucleotide sequence: TGTGCCAGCAGTTCTACCCGGGGCAGGGTTGGATGGGTCGCCTCCGAGCAGTACTTC. The chain carries TRBV27 and TRBJ2-7; D may match TRBD1 or TRBD2 (5 bases each). The V and J ends lost 4 bases and 6 bases respectively, with 31 bases between them. The CDR3 consists of 19 residues. CDR1 and CDR2 from the germline V gene are MNHEY and SMNVEV (reference sequence).